The clone carrying this T cell receptor (beta chain) was counted ten times or more. What it binds is not known. Individual cDNA molecules were tagged with unique molecular identifiers. Each CDR3 protein gets one entry after TCRdb re-called the 5' RACE reads with MiXCR. The data show roughly 48,000 distinct CDR3 sequences, around 8% seen once. This entry is derived from a study of early T cells in non-severe SARS-CoV-2 infection. Turning to the study itself: The chains were unpaired, and the sequenced material was bulk RNA from unsorted whole blood. Whole-study findings and limits: Reliance on VDJdb matching favored anti-spike CD8 responses; private and CD4 specificities were missed.

Trimming left V 5 bases short and J 9 bases short, with 11 bases between. This CDR3 is built from 12 residues. Looked up from germline, CDR1 is SGHTA and CDR2 is FQGNSA. The gene calls are TRBV7-2 and TRBJ2-1; D unclear. The sequence was collected from an adult who was a healthcare worker with PCR-confirmed SARS-CoV-2 infection or an uninfected control (not recorded which). Sequencing input: whole blood. Here the CDR3 DNA reads TGTGCCAGCAGCCCCGGTGGCAGTGAGCAGTTCTTC. This codes for CASSPGGSEQFF.